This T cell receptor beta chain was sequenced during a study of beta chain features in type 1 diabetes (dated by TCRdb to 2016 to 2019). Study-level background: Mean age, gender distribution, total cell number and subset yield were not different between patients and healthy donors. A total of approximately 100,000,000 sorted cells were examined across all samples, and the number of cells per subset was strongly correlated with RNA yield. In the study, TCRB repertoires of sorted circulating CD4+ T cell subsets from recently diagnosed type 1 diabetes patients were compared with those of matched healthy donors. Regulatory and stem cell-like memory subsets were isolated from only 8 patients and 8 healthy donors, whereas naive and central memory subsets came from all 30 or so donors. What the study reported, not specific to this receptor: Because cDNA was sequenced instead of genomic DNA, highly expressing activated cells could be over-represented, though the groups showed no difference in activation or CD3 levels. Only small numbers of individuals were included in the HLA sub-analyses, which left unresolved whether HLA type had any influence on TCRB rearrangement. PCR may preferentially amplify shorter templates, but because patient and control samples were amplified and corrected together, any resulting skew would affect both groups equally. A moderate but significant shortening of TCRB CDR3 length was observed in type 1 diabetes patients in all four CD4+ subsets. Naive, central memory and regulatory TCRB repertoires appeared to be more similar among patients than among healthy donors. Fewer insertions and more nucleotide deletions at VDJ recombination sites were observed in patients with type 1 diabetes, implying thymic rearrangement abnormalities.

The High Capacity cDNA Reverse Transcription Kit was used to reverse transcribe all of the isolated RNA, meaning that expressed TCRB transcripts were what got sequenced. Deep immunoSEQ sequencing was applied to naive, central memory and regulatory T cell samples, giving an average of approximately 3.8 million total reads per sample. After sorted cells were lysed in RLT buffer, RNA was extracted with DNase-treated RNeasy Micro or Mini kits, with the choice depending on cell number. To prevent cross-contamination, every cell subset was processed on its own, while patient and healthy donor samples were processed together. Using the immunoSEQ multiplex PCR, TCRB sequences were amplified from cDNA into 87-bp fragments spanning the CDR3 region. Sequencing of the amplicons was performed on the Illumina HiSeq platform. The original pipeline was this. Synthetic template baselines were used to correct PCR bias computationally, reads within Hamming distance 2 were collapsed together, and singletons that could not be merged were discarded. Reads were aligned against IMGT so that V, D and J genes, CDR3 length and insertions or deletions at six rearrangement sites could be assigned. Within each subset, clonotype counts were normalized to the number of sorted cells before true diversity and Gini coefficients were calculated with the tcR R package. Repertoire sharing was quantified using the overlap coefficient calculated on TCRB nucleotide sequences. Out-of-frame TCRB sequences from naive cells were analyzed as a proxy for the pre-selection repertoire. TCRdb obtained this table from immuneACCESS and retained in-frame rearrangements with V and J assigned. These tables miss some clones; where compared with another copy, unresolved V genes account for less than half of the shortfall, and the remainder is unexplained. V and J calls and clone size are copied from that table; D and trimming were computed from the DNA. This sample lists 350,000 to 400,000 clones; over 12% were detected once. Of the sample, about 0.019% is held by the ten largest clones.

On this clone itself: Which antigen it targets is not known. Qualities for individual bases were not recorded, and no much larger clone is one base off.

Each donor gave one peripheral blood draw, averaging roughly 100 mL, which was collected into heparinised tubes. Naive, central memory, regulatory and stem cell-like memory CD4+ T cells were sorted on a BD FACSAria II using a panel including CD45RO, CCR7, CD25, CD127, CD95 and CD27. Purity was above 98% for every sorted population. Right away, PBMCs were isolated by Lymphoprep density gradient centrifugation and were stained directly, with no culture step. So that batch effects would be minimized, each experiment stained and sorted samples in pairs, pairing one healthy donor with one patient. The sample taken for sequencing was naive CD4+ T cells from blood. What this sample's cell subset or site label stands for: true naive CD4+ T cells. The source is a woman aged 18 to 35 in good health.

The CDR3: CASSPGGPNTEAFF. The DNA sequence follows: TGTGCCAGCAGCCCAGGGGGCCCGAACACTGAAGCTTTCTTT. The chain uses TRBV7-3 and TRBJ1-1; TRBD1 fits 8 bases in the junction. Its CDR3 holds 14 amino acids, cysteine through phenylalanine. Only the CDR3 DNA is retained, 42 bases long and in frame from the first base. After removal of 5 bases from V and 1 base from J, the junction retains 3 bases not matched to a gene. The germline V gene specifies SGHTA as CDR1 and FQGTGA as CDR2. Outside the CDR3, residues come from the reference TRBV7-3 and TRBJ1-1 proteins, so the full variable domain is: GAGVSQTPSNKVTEKGKYVELRCDPISGHTALYWYRQSLGQGPEFLIYFQGTGAADDSGLPNDRFFAVRPEGSVSTLKIQRTERGDSAVYLCASSPGGPNTEAFFGQGTRLTVV.